The 21 T cell receptor beta chains below come from one sample, sequenced in a study of beta chain features in type 1 diabetes. The whole isolated RNA underwent reverse transcription, so sequencing captured expressed TCRB transcripts. The assay was immunoSEQ multiplex PCR, and TCRdb's table has in-frame clones only and misses some. The sample lists under 450,000 clones, approximately 15% occurring once. Sequencing was carried out using naive CD4+ T cells from blood. The receptors come from a man younger than 40 in good health.

In its sample, this clone was seen a few times. V usage is TRBV10-3 and J usage is TRBJ2-3; D may be TRBD1 (6 bases). Germline-derived CDR1 and CDR2 are ENHRY and SYGVKD. Trimming cost V 10 bases and J 0 bases, with 11 bases left between them. The CDR3 extends over 13 amino acids. CDR3 amino acids: CATGTTSTDTQYF. For the CDR3, the DNA is TGTGCCACAGGGACAACTAGCACAGATACGCAGTATTTT.

This clone was counted only a few times. The V and J genes are TRBV29-1 and TRBJ2-1; TRBD1 matches at 9 bases. This CDR3 region has 13 residues. Trimming at V came to 8 bases and at J to 7 bases, leaving 9 bases not matched to a gene. CDR1 and CDR2 from the germline V gene are SQVTM and ANQGSEA. The CDR3 loop reads CSRTGGLGNEQFF. CDR3 in DNA: TGCAGCCGCACAGGGGGCCTGGGGAATGAGCAGTTCTTC.

The rearrangement uses TRBV14 and TRBJ2-6; D is unclear. The CDR3 is made up of 18 amino acids. The V and J ends lost 1 base and 0 bases respectively, with 13 bases between them. Germline CDR1 SGHDN, CDR2 FVKESK. The CDR3 loop is CASSQVKGSISGANVLTF. As DNA, the CDR3 is TGTGCCAGCAGCCAAGTCAAGGGTTCGATCTCTGGGGCCAACGTCCTGACTTTC.

The rearrangement uses TRBV7-6 and TRBJ2-5, with 8 bases lining up with TRBD1. Trimming removed 5 bases from V and 5 bases from J; junction bases left unmatched: 13. This CDR3 spans 16 amino acids. The V gene's germline CDR1 is SGHVS and CDR2 FNYEAQ. DNA of the CDR3: TGTGCCAGCAGCCCCCAGACAGGGGCATTTCGGGAGACCCAGTACTTC. This encodes CASSPQTGAFRETQYF.

Only a few counts were recorded for this clone. The chain is built from TRBV4-1 and TRBJ2-1; weak D call: TRBD1 (6 bases). Germline loops: CDR1 MGHRA, CDR2 YSYEKL. V lost 2 bases and J 7 bases, leaving 9 bases between the germline ends. The CDR3 is made up of 13 amino acids. This CDR3 reads CASSQTGQNEQFF. The CDR3 DNA is TGCGCCAGCAGCCAAACCGGACAGAATGAGCAGTTCTTC.

This clone turned up a few times. The CDR3 region is CASSIWRTSNQPQHF. In DNA form, the CDR3 reads TGTGCCAGTAGTATCTGGAGGACAAGCAATCAGCCCCAGCATTTT. The chain has TRBV19 and TRBJ1-5; possibly TRBD1 for D (5 bases). This CDR3 contains 15 residues. Germline V lookup: CDR1 LNHDA, CDR2 SQIVND (reference sequence). V dropped 3 bases and J dropped 1 base, with 10 bases sitting between them.

The chain uses TRBV20-1 and TRBJ1-2; D is unresolved. V was pared by 6 bases and J by 1 base, with 6 bases between. This CDR3 contains 11 residues. Germline CDR1 reads DFQATT; CDR2 reads SNEGSKA (reference sequence). This CDR3 is CSAQNNYGYTF. As DNA, the CDR3 is TGCAGTGCCCAGAATAACTATGGCTACACCTTC.

This clone has a handful of counts. The chain employs TRBV18 and TRBJ2-5; D might be TRBD2 (5 bases). Trimming cost V 3 bases and J 5 bases, with 10 bases left between them. The germline V gene has CDR1 KGHSH and CDR2 LQKENI. This CDR3 has 13 amino acids. The CDR3: CASSPERSETQYF. DNA for the CDR3: TGTGCCAGCTCACCGGAGCGGAGCGAGACCCAGTACTTC.

This clone was picked up a small number of times. The V gene is TRBV7-6, the J gene TRBJ2-3; D uncertain. The CDR3 contains 17 residues. Per germline, CDR1 SGHVS and CDR2 FNYEAQ. V was clipped by 1 base and J by 1 base, with 15 bases between them. The CDR3 DNA sequence: TGTGCCAGCAGCTTAGTGGTGCGAGGACCCCGCACAGATACGCAGTATTTT. Encoded protein: CASSLVVRGPRTDTQYF.

The table lists this clone with a few counts. The V gene is TRBV5-1, the J gene TRBJ2-1; no firm D call. The germline CDR1 and CDR2 sequences are SGHRS and YFSETQ. The CDR3 spans 15 residues. V lost 4 bases and J 0 bases, leaving 11 bases between the germline ends. CDR3: CASSLSVSSYNEQFF. The DNA for the CDR3 is TGCGCCAGCAGCCTTTCGGTAAGCTCCTACAATGAGCAGTTCTTC. The full variable domain, rest sourced from reference TRBV5-1 and TRBJ2-1, is KAGVTQTPRYLIKTRGQQVTLSCSPISGHRSVSWYQQTPGQGLQFLFEYFSETQRNKGNFPGRFSGRQFSNSRSEMNVSTLELGDSALYLCASSLSVSSYNEQFFGPGTRLTVL.

The V and J genes are TRBV4-1 and TRBJ2-5; no reliable D call. With 1 base removed from V and 5 bases from J, the gap between germline ends came to 14 bases. Looked up from germline, CDR1 is MGHRA and CDR2 is YSYEKL. The CDR3 consists of 15 residues. CDR3 nucleotides: TGCGCCAGCAGCCAAGTAAAGGTTGCAGCGGAGACCCAGTACTTC. Amino acids: CASSQVKVAAETQYF.

This clone was detected a few times. For the CDR3, the DNA is TGTGCCAGCAGCGTAGCGGGGAACCTTAATTCACCCCTCCACTTT. As protein: CASSVAGNLNSPLHF. This chain connects TRBV9 to TRBJ1-6; D remains unclear. Per germline, CDR1 SGDLS and CDR2 YYNGEE. CDR3 size: 15 residues. V was clipped by 0 bases and J by 6 bases, with 10 bases between them.

The chain joins TRBV7-9 to TRBJ1-1; tentatively, D is TRBD1 (5 bases). The CDR3 has 15 residues. The germline V and J ends were trimmed by 5 bases and 0 bases, with 13 bases remaining between them. Germline V gene data show CDR1 as SEHNR and CDR2 as FQNEAQ (reference sequence). The CDR3 loop is CASSPSGGMNTEAFF. The CDR3 DNA is TGTGCCAGCAGCCCCAGCGGGGGGATGAACACTGAAGCTTTCTTT.

The V and J genes are TRBV28 and TRBJ2-7, with D unresolved. The ends were cut back, 5 bases at V and 0 bases at J, with 11 bases in the middle. The CDR3 runs to 14 residues. Germline V gene data show CDR1 as MDHEN and CDR2 as SYDVKM. Here the CDR3 reads CASSPPGSSYEQYF. For the CDR3, the DNA is TGTGCCAGCAGTCCACCCGGAAGCTCCTACGAGCAGTACTTC.

This chain joins TRBV2 and TRBJ2-3; no clear D gene. Trimming removed 4 bases at V and 5 bases at J, with 10 bases between. CDR3 size: 13 residues. The germline V gene encodes CDR1 SNHLY and CDR2 FYNNEI. DNA for the CDR3: TGTGCCAGCAGTGGAGCTTCCGGAGATACGCAGTATTTT. This gives the protein CASSGASGDTQYF.

This clone was counted between two and nine times. The rearrangement uses TRBV4-1 and TRBJ2-1, with D perhaps TRBD1 (6 bases). This CDR3 is built from 17 residues. V lost 1 base to trimming and J lost 6 bases, with 19 bases between them. CDR1 MGHRA and CDR2 YSYEKL come from the germline V gene. CDR3 in amino acids: CASSQGSLAGVSNEQFF. The CDR3 DNA reads as TGCGCCAGCAGCCAAGGCTCTTTGGCAGGGGTAAGCAATGAGCAGTTCTTC.

This clone came up a few times. This chain joins TRBV6-5 and TRBJ2-2, with TRBD2 as a possible D gene (6 bases). Trimming removed 10 bases from V and 5 bases from J, with 11 bases in between. There are 12 residues in the CDR3. Germline CDR1 MNHEY, CDR2 SVGAGI. The CDR3 DNA follows: TGTGCCACCACCCGGGGGACCGGGGAGCTGTTTTTT. This codes for CATTRGTGELFF.

This chain joins TRBV20-1 and TRBJ2-5, with D unclear. The germline V gene encodes CDR1 DFQATT and CDR2 SNEGSKA (reference sequence). Trimming took off 0 bases at V and 8 bases at J, with 7 bases between the two ends. The CDR3 covers 11 residues. The chain's CDR3 is CSARDIETQYF. CDR3 sequence (DNA): TGCAGTGCTAGAGATATAGAAACCCAGTACTTC.

In its sample, this clone was seen a few times. The chain is built from TRBV29-1 and TRBJ2-1, with TRBD2 identical over 15 bases. V lost 6 bases and J lost 5; bases outside the gene matches: 14. The CDR3 sequence is 18 residues long. Germline V CDR1 and CDR2: SQVTM, ANQGSEA. Here the CDR3 DNA reads TGCAGCGTAGCCGGGACTAGCGGGAGGCAAGTCGTTGACAATGAGCAGTTCTTC. Translating it yields CSVAGTSGRQVVDNEQFF.

This clone appeared a few times. The chain is built from TRBV25-1 and TRBJ1-1; D call uncertain. The germline V and J ends were trimmed by 2 bases and 4 bases, with 14 bases remaining between them. The CDR3 has 15 residues. Looked up from germline, CDR1 is MGHDK and CDR2 is SYGVNS. CDR3 bases: TGTGCCAGCAGTGAAGCGGGAGATCTTGGCACTGAAGCTTTCTTT. Its protein product is CASSEAGDLGTEAFF.

V and J are TRBV29-1 and TRBJ2-5; the D gene is possibly TRBD1 (5 bases). V lost 3 bases to trimming and J lost 1 base, with 12 bases between them. This CDR3 has 14 amino acids. Germline V gene sequence: CDR1 SQVTM, CDR2 ANQGSEA. This CDR3 is CSVDGAVSQETQYF. The DNA for the CDR3 is TGCAGCGTTGATGGGGCGGTCAGCCAAGAGACCCAGTACTTC.